This is a list of T cell receptor beta chains from one sample in a study of response to subunit inactivated influenza vaccine. Each CDR3 protein gets one entry after TCRdb re-called the RT-PCR reads with MiXCR. The sample consists of some 850,000 distinct CDR3 sequences, roughly 18% of them appearing once. The material sequenced was PBMCs from blood, taken 5 to 6 days after vaccination. These receptor sequences come from a middle-aged man who received an inactivated influenza vaccine. CDR3s include the opening cysteine and the closing phenylalanine or tryptophan. Fields, in order: CDR3 protein, CDR3 DNA, D gene, J gene, clone size, V gene. D genes are given only for firm matches. Clone size is not always given. Where it is, it says once, few, many or a class for expanded clones.

CASSAGAPAGANVLTF | TGCGCCAGCAGCGCAGGGGCCCCTGCTGGGGCCAACGTCCTGACTTTC | . | TRBJ2-6 | . | TRBV5-1
CASSYRLGDGDTQYF | TGTGCCAGCAGTTACCGACTAGGGGATGGAGATACGCAGTATTTT | . | TRBJ2-3 | . | TRBV6-2/TRBV6-3
CASSKDYFGQGANEQFF | . | . | TRBJ2-1 | . | TRBV21-1
CASSLGEPGGEKLFF | TGTGCCAGCAGTTTAGGGGAGCCCGGGGGTGAAAAACTGTTTTTT | . | TRBJ1-4 | . | TRBV12-3/TRBV12-4
CASSLAVGSRSQETQYF | TGTGCCAGCAGCTTAGCGGTGGGGAGCAGAAGCCAAGAGACCCAGTACTTC | . | TRBJ2-5 | few | TRBV7-6
CRLDRGRDTQYF | TGCAGGTTGGACAGGGGGCGAGATACGCAGTATTTT | TRBD1 | TRBJ2-3 | few | TRBV20-1
CSAPPGVRSYGYTF | TGCAGTGCTCCCCCAGGAGTTAGGAGCTATGGCTACACCTTC | . | TRBJ1-2 | . | TRBV20-1
CSARDTEKLFF | TGCAGTGCTAGGGACACCGAAAAACTGTTTTTT | . | TRBJ1-4 | many | TRBV20-1
CASTRGGQGVNEQFF | TGTGCCAGCACCCGGGGTGGACAGGGAGTCAATGAGCAGTTCTTC | TRBD1 | TRBJ2-1 | few | TRBV12-3/TRBV12-4
CASSYVRGSYGYTF | TGTGCCAGCAGTTACGTCAGGGGAAGCTATGGCTACACCTTC | . | TRBJ1-2 | . | TRBV6-2/TRBV6-3
CASSYRREVNEQFF | TGTGCCAGCAGTTACCGGCGGGAGGTCAATGAGCAGTTCTTC | TRBD2 | TRBJ2-1 | few | TRBV6-5
CASRYRNNYGYTF | TGTGCCAGCAGGTACAGGAATAACTATGGCTACACCTTC | . | TRBJ1-2 | few | TRBV6-5
CASSVGPLAGGPNNEQFF | TGTGCCAGCAGCGTAGGTCCACTAGCGGGGGGCCCTAACAATGAGCAGTTCTTC | TRBD2 | TRBJ2-1 | . | TRBV9
CASSQGARGKDTQYF | TGCGCCAGCAGCCAAGGCGCACGGGGCAAGGATACGCAGTATTTT | . | TRBJ2-3 | few | TRBV4-3
CASSYYRGPYEQYF | TGTGCCAGCAGTTACTACAGGGGACCCTACGAGCAGTACTTC | TRBD1 | TRBJ2-7 | once | TRBV6-2/TRBV6-3
CASSPGSFNTIYF | TGTGCCAGCAGTCCCGGCAGTTTCAACACCATATATTTT | . | TRBJ1-3 | few | TRBV28
CATSAHRGAYNEQFF | TGTGCCACCAGTGCTCACAGGGGTGCCTACAATGAGCAGTTCTTC | TRBD1 | TRBJ2-1 | few | TRBV24-1
CASSLEDRGAEAFF | TGTGCCAGCAGCTTAGAGGACAGGGGTGCTGAAGCTTTCTTT | TRBD1 | TRBJ1-1 | few | TRBV7-9
CSARYPGVSPYEQYF | TGCAGTGCTAGATATCCTGGGGTCTCCCCCTACGAGCAGTACTTC | . | TRBJ2-7 | . | TRBV20-1
CATSAPPHEQYF | TGTGCCACCAGTGCCCCCCCCCACGAGCAGTACTTC | . | TRBJ2-7 | . | TRBV24-1
CASSRTGTSHGDTQYF | TGCGCCAGCAGCCGCACCGGGACTAGCCATGGAGATACGCAGTATTTT | TRBD2 | TRBJ2-3 | . | TRBV4-3
CASSQDQFGADTGELFF | TGCGCCAGCAGCCAAGATCAGTTCGGGGCAGACACCGGGGAGCTGTTTTTT | . | TRBJ2-2 | . | TRBV4-1
CASSQGWGEQFF | TGTGCCAGCAGCCAGGGGTGGGGCGAGCAGTTCTTC | . | TRBJ2-1 | . | TRBV3-1
CSARAGNEQFF | TGCAGTGCTAGAGCAGGGAATGAGCAGTTCTTC | . | TRBJ2-1 | . | TRBV20-1
CASSINGGPWNEQFF | TGTGCCAGTAGTATTAACGGAGGGCCTTGGAATGAGCAGTTCTTC | . | TRBJ2-1 | few | TRBV19
CASSATSVGEQYF | TGTGCCAGCAGTGCGACTAGCGTAGGCGAGCAGTACTTC | TRBD2 | TRBJ2-7 | . | TRBV12-3/TRBV12-4
CSAPNGGINTGELFF | TGCAGTGCTCCAAATGGGGGGATAAACACCGGGGAGCTGTTTTTT | . | TRBJ2-2 | . | TRBV20-1
CASSQEPAGVSYNEQFF | TGCGCCAGCAGCCAAGAACCAGCGGGGGTCTCCTACAATGAGCAGTTCTTC | TRBD2 | TRBJ2-1 | few | TRBV4-1